The present T cell receptor (beta chain) was sequenced within a study of blood T cell repertoires in COVID-19. The wider study: Samples taken during acute and convalescent COVID-19 were collected in the United States, Italy and Spain. Nucleic acid was either cDNA or gDNA, and it came from T cells, B-cell-depleted T cells, or PBMCs.

This CDR3 is built from 15 residues. Germline V gene lookup returns CDR1 SGHDT and CDR2 YYEEEE. V was shortened by 0 bases and J by 0 bases, with 10 bases between the two germline ends. Per the study methods: Reference gene primer amplification yielded estimated nucleated cell counts. The data were produced by immunoSEQ multiplex PCR, yet TCRdb's version contains in-frame clones alone and is incomplete. V and J calls plus clone size are reproduced from that table; the DNA served to infer D and trimming. Of about 230,000 clones in the sample, roughly 85% were seen once. This clonotype was sampled from a man aged 40-55 years with acute or convalescent COVID-19. The chain employs TRBV5-6 and TRBJ2-7; D call uncertain. Sequences were obtained from peripheral blood. CDR3 DNA: TGTGCCAGCAGCTTGGGATGGCAGAACTCCTACGAGCAGTACTTC. This codes for CASSLGWQNSYEQYF. Variable domain in full (rest from reference TRBV5-6 and TRBJ2-7): DAGVTQSPTHLIKTRGQQVTLRCSPKSGHDTVSWYQQALGQGPQFIFQYYEEEERQRGNFPDRFSGHQFPNYSSELNVNALLLGDSALYLCASSLGWQNSYEQYFGPGTRLTVT.